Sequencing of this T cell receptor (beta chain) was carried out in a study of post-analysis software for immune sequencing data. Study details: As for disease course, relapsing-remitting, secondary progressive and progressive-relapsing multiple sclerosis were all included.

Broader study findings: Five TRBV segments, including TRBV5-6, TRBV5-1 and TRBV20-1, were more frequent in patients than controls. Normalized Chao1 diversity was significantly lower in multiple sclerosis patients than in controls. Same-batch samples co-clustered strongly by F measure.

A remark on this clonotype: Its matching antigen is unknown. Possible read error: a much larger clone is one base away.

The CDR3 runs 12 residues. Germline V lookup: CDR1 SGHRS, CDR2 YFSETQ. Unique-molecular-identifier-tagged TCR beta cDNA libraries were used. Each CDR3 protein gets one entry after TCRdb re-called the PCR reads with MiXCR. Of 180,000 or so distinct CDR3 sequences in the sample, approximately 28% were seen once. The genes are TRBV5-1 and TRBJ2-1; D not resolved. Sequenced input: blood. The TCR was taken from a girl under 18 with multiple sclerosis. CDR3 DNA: TGCGGCAGCAGCAAAGACATTGGGGAGCAGTTCTTC. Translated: CGSSKDIGEQFF.